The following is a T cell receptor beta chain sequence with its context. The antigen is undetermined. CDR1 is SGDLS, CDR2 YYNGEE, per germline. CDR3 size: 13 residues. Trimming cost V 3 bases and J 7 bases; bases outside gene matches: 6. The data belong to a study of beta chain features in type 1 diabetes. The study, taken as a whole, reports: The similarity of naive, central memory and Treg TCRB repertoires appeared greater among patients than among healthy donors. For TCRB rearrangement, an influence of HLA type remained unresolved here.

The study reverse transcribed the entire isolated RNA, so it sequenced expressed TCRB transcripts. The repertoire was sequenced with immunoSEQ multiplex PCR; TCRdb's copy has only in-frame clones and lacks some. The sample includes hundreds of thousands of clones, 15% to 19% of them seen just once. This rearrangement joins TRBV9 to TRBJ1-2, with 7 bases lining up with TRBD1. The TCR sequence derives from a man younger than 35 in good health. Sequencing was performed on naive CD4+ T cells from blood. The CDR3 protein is CASSAQGTLGYTF. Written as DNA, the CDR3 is TGTGCCAGCAGCGCACAGGGGACCCTTGGCTACACCTTC.